The T cell receptor (beta chain) under discussion was sequenced for a study of blood T cell repertoires in COVID-19. Original processing methods: Estimated nucleated cell counts came from reference gene primer amplification. Repertoires were generated with immunoSEQ multiplex PCR, while TCRdb's copy carries only in-frame clones and drops some. Clone size and the V and J calls come from that table; the DNA yielded D and trimming. Counted here are some 200,000 clones, 84% occurring once; the ten biggest clones make up 7.5% to 9%. CDR3 length: 17 amino acids. J lost 8 bases, V lost 1 base, and 6 bases had no gene match. CDR1 is SGHNT and CDR2 is YYREEE in the germline V gene (reference sequence). Seattle patients were enrolled during active infection and followed longitudinally.

This TCR was recovered from an elderly woman with COVID-19, enrolled during active disease. J is TRBJ2-1 and V is TRBV5-4; TRBD2 agrees at 16 bases. The sequenced material came from peripheral blood. The CDR3 DNA is TGTGCCAGCAGCTTGCCCGTCGGGACTAGCGGGAGGGATGAGCAGTTCTTC. Encoded protein: CASSLPVGTSGRDEQFF. The whole variable domain, remainder taken from reference TRBV5-4 and TRBJ2-1, is ETGVTQSPTHLIKTRGQQVTLRCSSQSGHNTVSWYQQALGQGPQFIFQYYREEENGRGNFPPRFSGLQFPNYSSELNVNALELDDSALYLCASSLPVGTSGRDEQFFGPGTRLTVL.